This T cell receptor beta chain was recorded in a study of T-cell reconstitution after alpha-beta-depleted transplantation in children. It was with unique molecular identifiers that the TCRbeta library was prepared. TCRdb independently ran MiXCR on the PCR reads; one entry per CDR3 protein. The repertoire holds 230,000 or so distinct CDR3 sequences, with more than 7.5% as singletons. This clonotype has ten or more counts. Germline CDR1 and CDR2: SGHTA and FQGNSA. V was shortened by 2 bases and J by 5 bases, with 9 bases between the two germline ends. The CDR3 is 13 amino acids. The chain employs TRBV7-2 and TRBJ1-1, with D tentatively TRBD1 (5 bases). The sequencing used PBMCs from the stem cell graft donor, collected from the stem cell graft. The sequence derives from a human donor who donated a stem cell graft to a child with SCID. DNA of the CDR3: TGTGCCAGCAGCTTAATAGGGACTACTGAAGCTTTCTTT. It is translated as CASSLIGTTEAFF.